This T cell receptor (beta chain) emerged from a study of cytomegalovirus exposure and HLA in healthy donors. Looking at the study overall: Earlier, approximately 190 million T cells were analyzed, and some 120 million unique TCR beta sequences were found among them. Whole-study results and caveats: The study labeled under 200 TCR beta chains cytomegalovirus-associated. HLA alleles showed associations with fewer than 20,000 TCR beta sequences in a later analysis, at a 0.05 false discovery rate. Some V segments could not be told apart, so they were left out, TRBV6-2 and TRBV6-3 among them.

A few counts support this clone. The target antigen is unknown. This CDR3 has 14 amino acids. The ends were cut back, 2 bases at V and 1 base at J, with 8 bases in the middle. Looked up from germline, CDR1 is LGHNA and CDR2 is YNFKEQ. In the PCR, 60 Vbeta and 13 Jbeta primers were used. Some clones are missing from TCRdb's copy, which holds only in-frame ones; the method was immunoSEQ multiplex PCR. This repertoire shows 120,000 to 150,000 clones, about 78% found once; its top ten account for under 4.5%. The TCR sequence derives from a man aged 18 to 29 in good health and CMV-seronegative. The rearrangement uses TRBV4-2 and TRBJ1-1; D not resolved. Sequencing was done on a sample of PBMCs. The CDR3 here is CASSQPEGNTEAFF. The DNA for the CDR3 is TGTGCCAGCAGCCAACCCGAGGGGAACACTGAAGCTTTCTTT.